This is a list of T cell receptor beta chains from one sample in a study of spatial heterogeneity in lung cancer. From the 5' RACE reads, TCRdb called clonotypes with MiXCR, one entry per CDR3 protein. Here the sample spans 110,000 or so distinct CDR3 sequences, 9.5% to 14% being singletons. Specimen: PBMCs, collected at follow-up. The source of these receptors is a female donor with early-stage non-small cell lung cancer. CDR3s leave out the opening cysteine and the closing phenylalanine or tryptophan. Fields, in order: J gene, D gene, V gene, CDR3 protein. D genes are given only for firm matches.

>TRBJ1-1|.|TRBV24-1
ATSDSWSQEAF
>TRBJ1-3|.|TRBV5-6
ASSRDRTGNTIY
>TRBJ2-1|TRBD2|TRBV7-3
ASSLGTSGHNEQF
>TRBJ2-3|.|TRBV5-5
ASRYGGGPWTDTQY
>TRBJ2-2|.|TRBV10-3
AISESQGDTGELF
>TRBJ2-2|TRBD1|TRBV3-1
ASSQPGTALKFANTGELF
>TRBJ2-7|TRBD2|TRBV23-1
ASTESGGCSYEQY
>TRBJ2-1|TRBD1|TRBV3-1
ASGFTGAPSSNEQF
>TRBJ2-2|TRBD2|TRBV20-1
SAQSGANTGELF
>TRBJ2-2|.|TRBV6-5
ASTPVITGELF
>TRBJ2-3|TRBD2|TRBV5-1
ASSWGLAGASDTQY
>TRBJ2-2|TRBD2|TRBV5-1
ASSNSGSIRTGGLF
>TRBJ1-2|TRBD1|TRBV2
ASSELAGGAFYGYT
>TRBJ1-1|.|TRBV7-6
ASSSGFTEAF
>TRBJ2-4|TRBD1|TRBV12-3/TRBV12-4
ASSPQPPDREYAKNIQY
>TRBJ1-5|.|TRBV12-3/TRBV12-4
ASSLRAPRAQPQH
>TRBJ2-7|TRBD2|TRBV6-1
ASRSLAETYEQY
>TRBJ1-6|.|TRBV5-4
ASRTSIGGNNSPLH
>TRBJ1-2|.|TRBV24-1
ATSDLQGRYT
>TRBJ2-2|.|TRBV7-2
ASSPRRRTGELF
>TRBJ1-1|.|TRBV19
ASSRPGRVGTEAF
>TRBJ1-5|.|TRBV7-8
ASSGYNQPQH
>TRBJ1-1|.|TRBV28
ASSFSGGRNTEAF
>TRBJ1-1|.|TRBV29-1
SVEGLHHTEAF
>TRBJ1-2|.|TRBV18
ASSMSSRQQSYGYT
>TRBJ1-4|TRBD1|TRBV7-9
ASSYGDRDNEKLF
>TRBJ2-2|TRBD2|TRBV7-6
ASSSLAENTGELF
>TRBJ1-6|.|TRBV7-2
ASSPGQGHSSPLH
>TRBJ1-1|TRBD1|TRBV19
ASNQGGYNTEAF